Each of the 5 T cell receptor beta chains below was sequenced from the same sample in a study of cytomegalovirus exposure and HLA in healthy donors. With 60 Vbeta and 13 Jbeta primers, the PCR was carried out. Here immunoSEQ multiplex PCR was the method, and the copy in TCRdb shows in-frame clones only, minus some. Here the sample spans 160,000 or so clones, 78% being singletons. The specimen sequenced was PBMCs. Receptors were obtained from a male donor in good health and CMV-seronegative.

This clone appeared a few times. The J gene is TRBJ2-7, the V gene TRBV10-3; TRBD2 might be the D (5 bases). The germline gives CDR1 ENHRY, CDR2 SYGVKD. V gave up 3 bases and J gave up 2 bases, with 17 bases separating them. The CDR3 loop spans 16 amino acids. For the CDR3, the DNA is TGTGCCATCAGTGATCCCTTGGGCCCGAGGGCCTACGAGCAGTACTTC. Translating gives CAISDPLGPRAYEQYF.

The J gene is TRBJ1-4, the V gene TRBV6-1, with D perhaps matching TRBD1 (5 bases). V dropped 10 bases and J dropped 7 bases, with 16 bases sitting between them. The CDR3 spans 13 residues. The germline gives CDR1 MNHNS, CDR2 SASEGT. CDR3 amino acids: CATTRWTLEKLFF. The DNA of the CDR3 is TGTGCCACGACAAGGTGGACACTTGAAAAACTGTTTTTT.

The rearrangement joins TRBV9 to TRBJ1-1; 10 bases are shared with TRBD1. Germline V gives CDR1 SGDLS, CDR2 YYNGEE. This CDR3 comprises 17 residues. The V gene end was trimmed by 2 bases and the J gene end by 1 base; junction bases not matched to a gene: 8. DNA for the CDR3: TGTGCCAGCAGCGTGTTAGGGACAGGGGCTCAGAACACTGAAGCTTTCTTT. This codes for CASSVLGTGAQNTEAFF. Together with reference TRBV9 and TRBJ1-1, the CDR3 gives the full variable domain: DSGVTQTPKHLITATGQRVTLRCSPRSGDLSVYWYQQSLDQGLQFLIQYYNGEERAKGNILERFSAQQFPDLHSELNLSSLELGDSALYFCASSVLGTGAQNTEAFFGQGTRLTVV.

V usage is TRBV2 and J usage is TRBJ2-1; a weak D match, TRBD1 (5 bases). The CDR3 runs 15 residues. The V end was cut by 4 bases, the J end by 6 bases, with 16 bases between. Germline lookup yields CDR1 SNHLY and CDR2 FYNNEI. The CDR3: CASSAGRVEGNEQFF. The CDR3 nucleotides are TGTGCCAGCAGTGCCGGCAGGGTCGAAGGCAATGAGCAGTTCTTC. Full variable domain (missing parts from reference TRBV2 and TRBJ2-1): EPEVTQTPSHQVTQMGQEVILRCVPISNHLYFYWYRQILGQKVEFLVSFYNNEISEKSEIFDDQFSVERPDGSNFTLKIRSTKLEDSAMYFCASSAGRVEGNEQFFGPGTRLTVL.

The gene calls are TRBV7-2 and TRBJ2-7, with D unresolved. V dropped 1 base and J dropped 5 bases, with 6 bases sitting between them. The CDR3 covers 12 residues. Germline V gene sequence: CDR1 SGHTA, CDR2 FQGNSA. CDR3 sequence reads: CASSLDINEQYF. The CDR3 coding sequence is TGTGCCAGCAGCTTAGACATCAACGAGCAGTACTTC. The full variable domain, completed using reference TRBV7-2 and TRBJ2-7, is GAGVSQSPSNKVTEKGKDVELRCDPISGHTALYWYRQSLGQGLEFLIYFQGNSAPDKSGLPSDRFSAERTGGSVSTLTIQRTQQEDSAVYLCASSLDINEQYFGPGTRLTVT.